The next 18 T cell receptor beta chains were all read from a single sample in a study of T cells after yellow fever vaccination. Via MiXCR, TCRdb re-called the 5' RACE reads, giving one row per CDR3 protein. The sample shows 600,000 to 750,000 distinct CDR3 sequences, 9% to 15% of them seen only once. This sample comprised PBMCs, obtained on the day of the yellow fever booster vaccination. Receptor source: a man aged 25-45 years who received the YFV17D yellow fever vaccine.

Only a few counts were recorded for this clonotype. The chain's CDR3 is CSVRASSYNEQFF. The CDR3 DNA sequence: TGCAGCGTTCGGGCGAGCTCCTACAATGAGCAGTTCTTC. The chain couples TRBV29-1 to TRBJ2-1; unclear D gene. The CDR3 sequence is 13 residues long. Germline V gives CDR1 SQVTM, CDR2 ANQGSEA. Trimming pared 5 bases from V and 0 bases from J, leaving 8 bases between.

The chain links TRBV11-3 to TRBJ2-7; 9 positions match TRBD2. The ends lost 5 bases at V and 6 bases at J; junction bases unmatched: 11. CDR1 is SGHNT and CDR2 is YENEEA in the germline V gene. The CDR3 sequence is 15 residues long. The CDR3 here is CASSPSRGGSTEQYF. Written as DNA, the CDR3 is TGTGCCAGCAGCCCTTCGCGGGGGGGATCAACCGAGCAGTACTTC.

The V gene is TRBV7-9, the J gene TRBJ2-1; no reliable D call. V was clipped by 4 bases and J by 9 bases, with 16 bases between them. In germline, CDR1 is SEHNR, CDR2 FQNEAQ (reference sequence). The CDR3 sequence is 14 residues long. The CDR3: CASSWAPLGPEQFF. In DNA form, the CDR3 reads TGTGCCAGCAGCTGGGCGCCCTTAGGCCCTGAGCAGTTCTTC.

The gene calls are TRBV7-3 and TRBJ2-3, with a possible D match to TRBD2 (6 bases). The CDR3 has 13 residues. The germline V gene encodes CDR1 SGHTA and CDR2 FQGTGA. Trimming cost V 5 bases and J 4 bases, with 10 bases left between them. The CDR3 nucleotides are TGTGCCAGCAGCGGAAGCGGGTCAGATACGCAGTATTTT. Translation: CASSGSGSDTQYF.

This rearrangement joins TRBV5-6 to TRBJ2-2, with D perhaps TRBD1 (6 bases). The CDR3 loop spans 15 amino acids. Trimming removed 4 bases at V and 5 bases at J, with 15 bases between. Germline assignment: CDR1 SGHDT and CDR2 YYEEEE. The CDR3 nucleotides read TGTGCCAGCAGCGAACAGGGTTTTCGGACCGGGGAGCTGTTTTTT. It translates to CASSEQGFRTGELFF.

This clonotype was counted many times. The CDR3 DNA follows: TGCAGTGCTAGAATAGCGGGAATCCCCCAAGAGACCCAGTACTTC. Translation: CSARIAGIPQETQYF. V and J are TRBV20-1 and TRBJ2-5; 8 nucleotides match TRBD2. With 2 bases clipped from V and 1 base from J, the junction kept 6 bases outside the gene matches. CDR1 is DFQATT, CDR2 SNEGSKA, per germline (reference sequence). This CDR3 has 15 amino acids.

This clonotype has at least ten counts. This chain links TRBV28 with TRBJ2-7; D is ambiguous. Germline V gives CDR1 MDHEN, CDR2 SYDVKM. The V end was cut by 3 bases, the J end by 6 bases, with 9 bases between. This CDR3 has 12 residues. Written as DNA, the CDR3 is TGTGCCAGCAGTTTCCGGTCGTTCGAGCAGTACTTC. Protein: CASSFRSFEQYF.

This clonotype was recorded many times. The chain carries TRBV12-3 or TRBV12-4 and TRBJ2-1, with D perhaps TRBD2 (5 bases). The CDR3 is 16 residues long. V was pared by 6 bases and J by 0 bases, with 15 bases between. As DNA, the CDR3 is TGTGCCAGCAGGAGTGAGCGGACGAGCTCCTACAATGAGCAGTTCTTC. Protein sequence: CASRSERTSSYNEQFF.

In this sample, this clonotype turned up a few times. The rearrangement links TRBV29-1 to TRBJ1-1; 8 nucleotides match TRBD1. In germline, CDR1 is SQVTM, CDR2 ANQGSEA. The CDR3 runs to 12 residues. J gave up 8 bases and V 8 bases, and 10 bases lay outside the gene matches. This chain's CDR3 is CSLITQGAEAFF. CDR3 sequence (DNA): TGCAGCCTAATAACCCAGGGGGCCGAAGCTTTCTTT.

This clonotype appeared a few times. The chain uses TRBV9 and TRBJ2-7, with D perhaps TRBD1 (6 bases). Per germline, CDR1 SGDLS and CDR2 YYNGEE. Trimming removed 0 bases at V and 4 bases at J, with 8 bases between. The CDR3 totals 13 residues. Written as DNA, the CDR3 is TGTGCCAGCAGCGTAGATGGACAGTACGAGCAGTACTTC. Its translation: CASSVDGQYEQYF.

This clonotype was seen only a few times. The CDR3 region is CASSQDRVLAGGVYNEQFF. CDR3 nucleotide sequence: TGCGCCAGCAGCCAAGATAGGGTCTTAGCGGGAGGTGTCTACAATGAGCAGTTCTTC. The rearrangement uses TRBV4-3 and TRBJ2-1; 10 positions match TRBD2. The CDR3 consists of 19 residues. V gave up 0 bases and J gave up 3 bases; unmatched junction bases: 11. Germline-derived CDR1 and CDR2 are LGHNA and YSLEER.

This clonotype was counted ten times or more. This chain links TRBV11-2 with TRBJ2-3; D tentatively reads TRBD1 or TRBD2 (6 bases each). CDR1 is SGHAT and CDR2 is FQNNGV in the germline V gene. Trimming left V 4 bases short and J 0 bases short, with 8 bases between. There are 14 residues in the CDR3. The CDR3 region is CASSWGASTDTQYF. CDR3 bases: TGTGCCAGCAGCTGGGGGGCTAGCACAGATACGCAGTATTTT.

The chain links TRBV6-1 to TRBJ1-5; D gene unclear. Germline V gives CDR1 MNHNS, CDR2 SASEGT. With 4 bases removed from V and 4 bases from J, the gap between germline ends came to 11 bases. The CDR3 covers 14 residues. The CDR3 reads CASSAGISNQPQHF. The CDR3, as DNA: TGTGCCAGCAGTGCGGGGATTTCGAATCAGCCCCAGCATTTT.

This rearrangement joins TRBV24-1 to TRBJ1-5, with 9 bases matching TRBD1. The CDR3 is made up of 16 amino acids. CDR1 KGHDR and CDR2 SFDVKD come from the germline V gene. V shed 3 bases and J 4 bases; nucleotides not matched to a gene: 6. Here the CDR3 reads CATSDPTGGVNQPQHF. The CDR3 bases are TGTGCCACCAGTGATCCGACAGGGGGAGTAAATCAGCCCCAGCATTTT.

A few counts support this clonotype. The chain uses TRBV29-1 and TRBJ2-7; either TRBD1 or TRBD2 may fit D (6 bases each). V was cut by 4 bases and J by 0 bases, with 19 bases left in between. The CDR3 is 16 amino acids. Germline lookup yields CDR1 SQVTM and CDR2 ANQGSEA. Here the CDR3 reads CSVVGGWGESSYEQYF. As DNA, the CDR3 is TGCAGCGTTGTAGGGGGTTGGGGGGAGAGCTCCTACGAGCAGTACTTC.

This clonotype was detected only a few times. The chain couples TRBV25-1 to TRBJ1-1, with D possibly TRBD1 on 5 matching bases. This CDR3 comprises 12 residues. Trimming took 4 bases from V and 6 from J, leaving 9 bases between them. Germline loops: CDR1 MGHDK, CDR2 SYGVNS. CDR3 residues: CASSAGYAEAFF. The CDR3 DNA reads as TGTGCCAGCAGTGCAGGGTATGCTGAAGCTTTCTTT.

This sequence joins TRBV12-3 or TRBV12-4 and TRBJ2-7, with D possibly TRBD2 on 6 matching bases. The CDR3 totals 11 residues. Trimming took off 9 bases at V and 2 bases at J, with 8 bases between the two ends. DNA of the CDR3: TGTGCCAGGGGACTTGCCTACGAGCAGTACTTC. It yields the protein CARGLAYEQYF.

A few counts support this clonotype. The rearrangement joins TRBV10-3 to TRBJ2-3, with D uncertain. Trimming cost V 4 bases and J 0 bases, with 8 bases left between them. CDR1 is ENHRY and CDR2 is SYGVKD in the germline V gene. CDR3 length equals 14 residues. CDR3 sequence reads: CAISVAASTDTQYF. CDR3 sequence (DNA): TGTGCCATCAGTGTGGCAGCTAGCACAGATACGCAGTATTTT.